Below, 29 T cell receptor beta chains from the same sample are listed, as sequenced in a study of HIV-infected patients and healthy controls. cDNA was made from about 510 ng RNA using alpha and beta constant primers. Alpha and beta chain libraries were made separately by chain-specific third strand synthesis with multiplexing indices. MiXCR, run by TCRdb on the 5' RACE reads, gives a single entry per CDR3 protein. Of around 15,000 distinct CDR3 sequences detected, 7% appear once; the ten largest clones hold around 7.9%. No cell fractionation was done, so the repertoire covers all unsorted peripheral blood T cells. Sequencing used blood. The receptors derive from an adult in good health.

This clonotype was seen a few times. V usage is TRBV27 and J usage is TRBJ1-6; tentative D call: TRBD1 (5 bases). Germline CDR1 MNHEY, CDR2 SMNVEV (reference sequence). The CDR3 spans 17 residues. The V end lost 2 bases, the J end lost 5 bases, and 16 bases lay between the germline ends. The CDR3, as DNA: TGTGCCAGCAGTTTACGCCCCGGGACGGCAAATAATTCACCCCTCCACTTT. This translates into CASSLRPGTANNSPLHF.

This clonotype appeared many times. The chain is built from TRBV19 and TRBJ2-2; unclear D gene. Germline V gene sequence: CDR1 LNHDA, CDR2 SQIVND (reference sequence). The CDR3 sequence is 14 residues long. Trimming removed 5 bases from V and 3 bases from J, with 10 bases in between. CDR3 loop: CASSHQAHTGELFF. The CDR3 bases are TGTGCCAGTAGTCATCAGGCACACACCGGGGAGCTGTTTTTT.

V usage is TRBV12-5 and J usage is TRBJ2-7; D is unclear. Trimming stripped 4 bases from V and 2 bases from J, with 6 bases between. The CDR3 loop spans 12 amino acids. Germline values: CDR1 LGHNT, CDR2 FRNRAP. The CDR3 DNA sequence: TGTGCTAGTGGTTCCTATACCTACGAGCAGTACTTC. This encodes CASGSYTYEQYF.

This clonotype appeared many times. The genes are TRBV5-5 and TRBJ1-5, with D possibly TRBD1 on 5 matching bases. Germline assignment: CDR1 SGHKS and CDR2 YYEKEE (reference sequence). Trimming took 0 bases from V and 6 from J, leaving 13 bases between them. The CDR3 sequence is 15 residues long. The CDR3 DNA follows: TGTGCCAGCAGCTTGGATTTGAGGGGTATTCAGCCCCAGCATTTT. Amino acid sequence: CASSLDLRGIQPQHF.

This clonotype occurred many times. CDR3 nucleotide sequence: TGTGCCAGCAGTGCACAGGGGTCCTTCTATGGCTACACCTTC. Protein: CASSAQGSFYGYTF. This chain uses TRBV6-1 with TRBJ1-2; 7 bases are a match to TRBD1. The CDR3 runs 14 residues. The V gene's germline CDR1 is MNHNS and CDR2 SASEGT. V was pared by 4 bases and J by 4 bases, with 6 bases of the junction left unmatched.

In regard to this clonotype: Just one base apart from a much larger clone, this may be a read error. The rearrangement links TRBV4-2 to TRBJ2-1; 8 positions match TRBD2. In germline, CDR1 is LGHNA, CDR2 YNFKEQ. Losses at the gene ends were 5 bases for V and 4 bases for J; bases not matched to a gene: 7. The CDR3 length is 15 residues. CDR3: CASSGTRGEYNEQFF. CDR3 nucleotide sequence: TGTGCCAGCAGCGGGACTAGAGGGGAGTACAATGAGCAGTTCTTC.

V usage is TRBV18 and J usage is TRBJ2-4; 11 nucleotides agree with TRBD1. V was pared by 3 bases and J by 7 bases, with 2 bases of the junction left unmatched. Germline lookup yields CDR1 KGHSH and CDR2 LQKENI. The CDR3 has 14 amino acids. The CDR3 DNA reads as TGTGCCAGCTCACCTGGACAGGGGGCGAACATTCAGTACTTC. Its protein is CASSPGQGANIQYF.

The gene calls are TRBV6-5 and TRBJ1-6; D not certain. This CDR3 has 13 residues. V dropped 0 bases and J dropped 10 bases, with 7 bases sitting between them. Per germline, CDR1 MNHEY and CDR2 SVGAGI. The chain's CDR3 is CASSYSMVSPLHF. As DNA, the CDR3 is TGTGCCAGCAGTTACTCGATGGTCTCACCCCTCCACTTT.

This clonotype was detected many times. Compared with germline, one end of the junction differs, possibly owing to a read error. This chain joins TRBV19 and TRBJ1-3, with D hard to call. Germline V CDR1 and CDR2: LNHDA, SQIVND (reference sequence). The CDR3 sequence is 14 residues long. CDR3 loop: CASRIAASGNTIYF. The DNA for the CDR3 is TGTGCCAGTAGGATAGCTGCCTCTGGAAACACCATATATTTT.

Here the CDR3 DNA reads TGTGCCAGCAGTGACAGGGGAAACACTGAAGCTTTCTTT. It translates to CASSDRGNTEAFF. The V and J genes are TRBV6-6 and TRBJ1-1; TRBD1 matches 8 bases. The trim removed 5 bases at V and 2 bases at J, leaving 1 base unmatched. The CDR3 sequence is 13 residues long. CDR1 and CDR2 from the germline V gene are MNHNY and SVGAGI (reference sequence).

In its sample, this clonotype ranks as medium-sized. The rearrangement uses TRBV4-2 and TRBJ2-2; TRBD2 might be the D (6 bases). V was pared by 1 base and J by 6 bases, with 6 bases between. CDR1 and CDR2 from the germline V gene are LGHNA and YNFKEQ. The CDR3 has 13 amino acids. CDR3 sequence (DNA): TGTGCCAGCAGCCAAGGGGACTCCGGGGAGCTGTTTTTT. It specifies CASSQGDSGELFF.

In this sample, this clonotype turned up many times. CDR3: CASSLGTGGREAFF. CDR3 DNA: TGCGCCAGCAGCTTAGGGACAGGGGGAAGAGAAGCTTTCTTT. The chain carries TRBV5-1 and TRBJ1-1, with 11 bases fitting TRBD1. Germline V gene lookup returns CDR1 SGHRS and CDR2 YFSETQ. CDR3 length: 14 residues. V gave up 2 bases and J gave up 8 bases; unmatched junction bases: 5.

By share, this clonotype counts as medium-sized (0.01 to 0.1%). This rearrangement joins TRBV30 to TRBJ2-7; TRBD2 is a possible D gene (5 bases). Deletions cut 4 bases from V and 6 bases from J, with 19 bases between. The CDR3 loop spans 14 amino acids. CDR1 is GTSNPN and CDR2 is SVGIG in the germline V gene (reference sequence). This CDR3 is CAWNRAGGSREQYF. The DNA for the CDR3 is TGTGCCTGGAATCGGGCAGGAGGCAGCCGCGAGCAGTACTTC. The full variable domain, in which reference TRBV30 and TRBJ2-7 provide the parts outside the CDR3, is SQTIHQWPATLVQPVGSPLSLECTVEGTSNPNLYWYRQAAGRGLQLLFYSVGIGQISSEVPQNLSASRPQDRQFILSSKKLLLSDSGFYLCAWNRAGGSREQYFGPGTRLTVT.

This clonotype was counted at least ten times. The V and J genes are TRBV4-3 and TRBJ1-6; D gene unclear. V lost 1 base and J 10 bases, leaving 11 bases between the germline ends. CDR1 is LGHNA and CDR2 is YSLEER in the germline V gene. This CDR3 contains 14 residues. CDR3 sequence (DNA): TGCGCCAGCAGCCAAGGAAGATATGACTCACCCCTCCACTTT. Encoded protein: CASSQGRYDSPLHF.

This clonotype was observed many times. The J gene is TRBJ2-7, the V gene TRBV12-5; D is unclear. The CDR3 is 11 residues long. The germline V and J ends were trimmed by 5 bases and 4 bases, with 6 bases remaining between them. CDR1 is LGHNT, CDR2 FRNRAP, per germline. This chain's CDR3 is CASGTEYEQYF. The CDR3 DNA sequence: TGTGCTAGTGGTACAGAATACGAGCAGTACTTC.

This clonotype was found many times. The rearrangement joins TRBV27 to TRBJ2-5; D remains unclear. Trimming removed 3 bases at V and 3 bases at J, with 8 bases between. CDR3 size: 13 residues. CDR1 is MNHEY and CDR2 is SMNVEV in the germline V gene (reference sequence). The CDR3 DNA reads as TGTGCCAGCAGTTTTGGCCGGGAAGAGACCCAGTACTTC. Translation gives CASSFGREETQYF.

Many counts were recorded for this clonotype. CDR3 residues: CASSQVPGGGAGEQFF. In DNA form, the CDR3 reads TGTGCCAGCAGCCAAGTCCCTGGCGGGGGGGCCGGTGAGCAGTTCTTC. This chain joins TRBV3-1 and TRBJ2-1, with 9 bases aligning to TRBD2. CDR3 length: 16 residues. Germline lookup yields CDR1 LGHDT and CDR2 YNNKEL (reference sequence). Trimming at V came to 1 base and at J to 9 bases, leaving 10 bases not matched to a gene.

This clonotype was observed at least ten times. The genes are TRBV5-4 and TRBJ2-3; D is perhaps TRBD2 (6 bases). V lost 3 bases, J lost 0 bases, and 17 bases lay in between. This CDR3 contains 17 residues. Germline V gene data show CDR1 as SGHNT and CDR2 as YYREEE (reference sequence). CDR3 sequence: CASSSEGRRLSTDTQYF. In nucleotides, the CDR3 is TGTGCCAGCAGCTCGGAGGGGCGGCGTCTTAGCACAGATACGCAGTATTTT. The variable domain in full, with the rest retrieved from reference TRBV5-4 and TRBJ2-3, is ETGVTQSPTHLIKTRGQQVTLRCSSQSGHNTVSWYQQALGQGPQFIFQYYREEENGRGNFPPRFSGLQFPNYSSELNVNALELDDSALYLCASSSEGRRLSTDTQYFGPGTRLTVL.

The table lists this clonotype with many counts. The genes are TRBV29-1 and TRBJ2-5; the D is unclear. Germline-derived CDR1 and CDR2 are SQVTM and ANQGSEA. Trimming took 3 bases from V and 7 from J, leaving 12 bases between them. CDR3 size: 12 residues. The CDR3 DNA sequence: TGCAGCGTTGATGCTGGTTCCGGGACCCAGTACTTC. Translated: CSVDAGSGTQYF.

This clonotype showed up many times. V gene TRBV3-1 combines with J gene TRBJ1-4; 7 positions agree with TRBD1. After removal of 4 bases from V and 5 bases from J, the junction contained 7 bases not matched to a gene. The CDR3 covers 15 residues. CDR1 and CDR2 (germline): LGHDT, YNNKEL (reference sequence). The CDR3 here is CASSPRDRVNEKLFF. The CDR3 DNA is TGTGCCAGCAGCCCCCGGGACAGAGTGAATGAAAAACTGTTTTTT.

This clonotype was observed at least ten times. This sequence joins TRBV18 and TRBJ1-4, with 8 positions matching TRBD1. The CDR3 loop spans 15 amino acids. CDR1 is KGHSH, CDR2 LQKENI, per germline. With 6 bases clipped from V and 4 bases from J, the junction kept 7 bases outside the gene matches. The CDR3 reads CASSRDRSLNEKLFF. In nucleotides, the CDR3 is TGTGCCAGCTCGAGGGACAGGAGCCTTAATGAAAAACTGTTTTTT.

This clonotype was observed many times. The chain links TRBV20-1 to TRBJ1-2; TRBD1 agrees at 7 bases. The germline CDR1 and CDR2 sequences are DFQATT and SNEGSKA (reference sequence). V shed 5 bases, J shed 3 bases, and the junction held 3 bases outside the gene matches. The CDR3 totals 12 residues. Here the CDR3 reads CSAGDSYYGYTF. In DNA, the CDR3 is TGCAGTGCTGGGGACAGTTACTATGGCTACACCTTC.

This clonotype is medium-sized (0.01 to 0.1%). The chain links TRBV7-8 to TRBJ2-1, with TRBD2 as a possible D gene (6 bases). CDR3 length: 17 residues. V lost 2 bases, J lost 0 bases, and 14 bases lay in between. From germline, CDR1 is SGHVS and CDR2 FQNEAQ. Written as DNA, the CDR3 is TGTGCCAGCAGCTTAAAGGACTACGGAAGCTCCTACAATGAGCAGTTCTTC. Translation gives CASSLKDYGSSYNEQFF.

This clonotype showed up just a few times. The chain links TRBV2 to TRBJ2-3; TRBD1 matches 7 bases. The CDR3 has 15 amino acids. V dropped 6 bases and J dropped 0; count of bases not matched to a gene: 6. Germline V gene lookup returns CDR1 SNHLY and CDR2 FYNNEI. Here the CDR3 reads CASSAGTASTDTQYF. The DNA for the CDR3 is TGTGCCAGCAGCGCCGGGACAGCAAGCACAGATACGCAGTATTTT.

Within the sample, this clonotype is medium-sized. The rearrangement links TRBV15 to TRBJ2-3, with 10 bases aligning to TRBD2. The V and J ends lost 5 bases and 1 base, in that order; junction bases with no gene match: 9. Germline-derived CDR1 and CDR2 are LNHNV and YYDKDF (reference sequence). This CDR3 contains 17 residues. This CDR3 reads CATSETAGGPGTDTQYF. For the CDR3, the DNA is TGTGCCACCAGCGAGACAGCGGGAGGGCCGGGCACAGATACGCAGTATTTT. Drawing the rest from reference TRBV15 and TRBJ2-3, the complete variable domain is DAMVIQNPRYQVTQFGKPVTLSCSQTLNHNVMYWYQQKSSQAPKLLFHYYDKDFNNEADTPDNFQSRRPNTSFCFLDIRSPGLGDTAMYLCATSETAGGPGTDTQYFGPGTRLTVL.

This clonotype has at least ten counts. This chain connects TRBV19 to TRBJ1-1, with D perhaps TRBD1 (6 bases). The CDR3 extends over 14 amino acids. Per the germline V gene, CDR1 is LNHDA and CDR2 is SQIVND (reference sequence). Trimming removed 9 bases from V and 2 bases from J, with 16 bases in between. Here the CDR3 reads CARIGGSINTEAFF. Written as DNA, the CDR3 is TGTGCCAGGATAGGGGGAAGTATTAACACTGAAGCTTTCTTT. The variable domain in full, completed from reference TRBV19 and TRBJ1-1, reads DGGITQSPKYLFRKEGQNVTLSCEQNLNHDAMYWYRQDPGQGLRLIYYSQIVNDFQKGDIAEGYSVSREKKESFPLTVTSAQKNPTAFYLCARIGGSINTEAFFGQGTRLTVV.

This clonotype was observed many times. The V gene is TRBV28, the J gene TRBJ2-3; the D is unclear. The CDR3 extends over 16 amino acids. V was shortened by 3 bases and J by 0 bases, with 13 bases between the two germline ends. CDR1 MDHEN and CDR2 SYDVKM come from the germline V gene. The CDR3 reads CASSFYPDSSTDTQYF. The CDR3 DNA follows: TGTGCCAGCAGTTTCTATCCAGATAGCAGCACAGATACGCAGTATTTT.

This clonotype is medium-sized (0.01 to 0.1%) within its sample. The CDR3 DNA sequence: TGTGCCAGCAGCTTTGTCGGTTTAAGGCCGGGGGGCCTTAACAATGAGCAGTTCTTC. It translates to CASSFVGLRPGGLNNEQFF. The V gene is TRBV7-2, the J gene TRBJ2-1; D is perhaps TRBD2 (7 bases). There are 19 residues in the CDR3. Trimming took 3 bases from V and 5 from J, leaving 26 bases between them. Germline V lookup: CDR1 SGHTA, CDR2 FQGNSA.

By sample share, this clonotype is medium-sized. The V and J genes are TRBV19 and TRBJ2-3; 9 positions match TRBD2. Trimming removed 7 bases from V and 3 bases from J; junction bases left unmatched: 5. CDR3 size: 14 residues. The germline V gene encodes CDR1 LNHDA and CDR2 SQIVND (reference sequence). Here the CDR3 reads CASKAGGDTDTQYF. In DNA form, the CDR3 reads TGTGCCAGTAAGGCGGGAGGGGATACAGATACGCAGTATTTT.